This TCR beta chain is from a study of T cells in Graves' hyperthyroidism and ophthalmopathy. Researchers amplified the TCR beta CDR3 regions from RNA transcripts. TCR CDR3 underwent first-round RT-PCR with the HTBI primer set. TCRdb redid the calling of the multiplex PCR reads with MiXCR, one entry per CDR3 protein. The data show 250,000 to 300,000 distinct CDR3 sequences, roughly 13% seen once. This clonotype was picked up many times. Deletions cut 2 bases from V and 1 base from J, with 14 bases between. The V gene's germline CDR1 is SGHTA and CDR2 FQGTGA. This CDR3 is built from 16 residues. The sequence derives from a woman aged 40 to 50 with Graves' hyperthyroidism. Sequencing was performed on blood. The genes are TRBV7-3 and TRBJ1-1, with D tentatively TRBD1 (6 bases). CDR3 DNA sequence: TGTGCCAGCAGCTTATTGGCAGGGGACGGGAACACTGAAGCTTTCTTT. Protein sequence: CASSLLAGDGNTEAFF.